A single sample gave rise to the 9 T cell receptor beta chains below, sequenced in a study of vaccination effects on CD4 cells after COVID-19. TCRdb's table, derived via immunoSEQ multiplex PCR, lists solely in-frame clones and lacks some. The data show approximately 70,000 clones, about 86% seen once. The antigens these receptors bind are not known. Before sequencing, viral peptide pools were used by the ViraFEST assay to expand antigen-specific CD4+ T cells. Following culture for under 12 days, CD4+ T cells were isolated. It was two doses of either the BNT162b2 or mRNA-1273 vaccine that participants received. Sequencing was performed on CD4+ T cells from PBMCs cultured with HCoV-229E spike peptides, taken after COVID-19 vaccination. The receptors were sampled from a human donor who received a COVID-19 vaccine.

V gene TRBV5-8 combines with J gene TRBJ1-5; D not resolved. V was shortened by 1 base and J by 4 bases, with 3 bases between the two germline ends. The CDR3 is made up of 12 amino acids. Germline assignment: CDR1 SGHTS and CDR2 YDEGEE. Here the CDR3 reads CASSLSNQPQHF. The CDR3 DNA is TGTGCCAGCAGCTTGAGTAATCAGCCCCAGCATTTT.

The CDR3: CASSRQGGEQFF. CDR3 nucleotide sequence: TGTGCCAGCAGCCGCCAGGGTGGTGAGCAGTTCTTC. J is TRBJ2-1 and V is TRBV3-1 (or the pseudogene TRBV3-2), with D perhaps TRBD1 (5 bases). Per the germline V gene, CDR1 is LGHDT and CDR2 is YNNKEL (reference sequence). The V end lost 4 bases, the J end lost 9 bases, and 10 bases lay between the germline ends. This CDR3 spans 12 amino acids.

The CDR3 protein is CASSPQQEIATNEKLFF. The DNA for the CDR3 is TGTGCCAGCTCACCACAACAGGAAATTGCAACTAATGAAAAACTGTTTTTT. V is TRBV18 and J is TRBJ1-4; D is perhaps TRBD1 (5 bases). Per germline, CDR1 KGHSH and CDR2 LQKENI. This CDR3 region has 17 residues. V dropped 1 base and J dropped 0 bases, with 12 bases sitting between them.

The J gene is TRBJ1-6, the V gene TRBV7-8; D gene ambiguous. CDR1 and CDR2 (germline): SGHVS, FQNEAQ. V lost 4 bases and J lost 6, with 10 bases in between. CDR3 length: 14 amino acids. CDR3 protein: CASSSVSVNSPLHF. The DNA of the CDR3 is TGTGCCAGCAGCTCGGTCTCGGTTAATTCACCCCTCCACTTT.

This chain links TRBV11-2 with TRBJ2-1; D is uncertain. The CDR3 sequence is 11 residues long. Looked up from germline, CDR1 is SGHAT and CDR2 is FQNNGV. Between the trimmed V and J ends, which lost 2 bases and 8 bases, there was a span of 4 bases. The CDR3 sequence is CASSLSHEQFF. The CDR3 coding sequence is TGTGCCAGCAGCTTAAGCCATGAGCAGTTCTTC.

This chain connects TRBV6-1 to TRBJ2-3; D unresolved. This CDR3 is built from 13 residues. Germline V CDR1 and CDR2: MNHNS, SASEGT. The ends were cut back, 2 bases at V and 3 bases at J, with 6 bases in the middle. In DNA, the CDR3 is TGTGCCAGCAGTGAACACCGAACAGATACGCAGTATTTT. Its translation is CASSEHRTDTQYF.

This chain's CDR3 is CASSSLGGALSPSGNTIYF. In DNA, the CDR3 is TGTGCCAGCAGCTCTCTTGGAGGGGCCCTCTCTCCATCTGGAAACACCATATATTTT. V is TRBV5-6 and J is TRBJ1-3; perhaps TRBD1 as D (5 bases). From germline, CDR1 is SGHDT and CDR2 YYEEEE. The CDR3 runs to 19 residues. Trimming removed 3 bases from V and 1 base from J, with 23 bases in between.

The J gene is TRBJ2-5, the V gene TRBV24-1, with D unresolved. Germline CDR1 is KGHDR and CDR2 is SFDVKD. The V end lost 9 bases, the J end lost 1 base, and 11 bases lay between the germline ends. There are 13 residues in the CDR3. CDR3 amino acids: CATGHGPQETQYF. In DNA, the CDR3 is TGTGCCACCGGGCACGGTCCCCAAGAGACCCAGTACTTC.

For the CDR3, the DNA is TGTGCCAGTAGTACCCAGGGGGTGGGTCAGCCCCAGCATTTT. Its translation: CASSTQGVGQPQHF. J is TRBJ1-5 and V is TRBV19, with 7 positions matching TRBD1. The CDR3 length is 14 residues. Germline loops: CDR1 LNHDA, CDR2 SQIVND (reference sequence). J was trimmed by 6 bases and V by 4 bases; bases with no gene match: 6.